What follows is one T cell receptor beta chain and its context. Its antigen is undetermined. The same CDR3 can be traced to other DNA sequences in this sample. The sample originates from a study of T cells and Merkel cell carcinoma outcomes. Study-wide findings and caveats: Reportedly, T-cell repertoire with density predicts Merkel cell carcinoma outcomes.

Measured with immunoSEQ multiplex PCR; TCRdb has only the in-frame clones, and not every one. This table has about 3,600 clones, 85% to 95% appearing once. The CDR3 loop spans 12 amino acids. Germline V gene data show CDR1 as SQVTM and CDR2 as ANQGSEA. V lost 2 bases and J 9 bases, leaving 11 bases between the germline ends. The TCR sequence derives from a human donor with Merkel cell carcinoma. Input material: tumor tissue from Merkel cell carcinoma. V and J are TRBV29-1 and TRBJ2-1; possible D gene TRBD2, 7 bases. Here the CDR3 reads CSVERGAGEQFF. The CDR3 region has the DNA TGCAGCGTTGAACGGGGGGCGGGTGAGCAGTTCTTC.